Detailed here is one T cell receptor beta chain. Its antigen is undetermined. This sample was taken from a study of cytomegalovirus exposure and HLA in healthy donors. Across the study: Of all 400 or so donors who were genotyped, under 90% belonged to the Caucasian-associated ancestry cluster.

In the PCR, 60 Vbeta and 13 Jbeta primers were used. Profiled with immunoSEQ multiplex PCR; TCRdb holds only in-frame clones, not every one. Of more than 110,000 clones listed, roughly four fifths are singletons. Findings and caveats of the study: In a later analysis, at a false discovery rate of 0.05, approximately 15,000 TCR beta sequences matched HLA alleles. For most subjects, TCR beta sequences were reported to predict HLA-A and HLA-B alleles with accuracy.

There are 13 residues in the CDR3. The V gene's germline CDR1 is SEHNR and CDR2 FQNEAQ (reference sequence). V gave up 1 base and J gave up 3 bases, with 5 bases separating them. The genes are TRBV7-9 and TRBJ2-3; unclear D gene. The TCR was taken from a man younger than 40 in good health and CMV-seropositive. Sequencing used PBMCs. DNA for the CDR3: TGTGCCAGCAGCTTAGTCGGGACAGATACGCAGTATTTT. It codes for CASSLVGTDTQYF.